The 17 T cell receptor beta chains below come from one sample, sequenced in a study of brain T cells in children with intractable seizures. Sequencing used immunoSEQ multiplex PCR; TCRdb keeps in-frame clones, though not all of them. This sample has tens of thousands of clones; 90% to 97% occur once, and the top ten carry approximately 0.37%. This specimen was peripheral blood, taken at surgery. The receptors derive from a boy in the first two years of life with focal cortical dysplasia and intractable seizures.

This clone was recorded only once. This sequence joins TRBV28 and TRBJ1-1, with 10 positions matching TRBD1. Trimming took 1 base from V and 5 from J; bases not matched to a gene: 7. Germline V gene data show CDR1 as MDHEN and CDR2 as SYDVKM. This CDR3 has 16 residues. Written as DNA, the CDR3 is TGTGCCAGCAGTTTATCCACAAGGACAGGGGGGACTGAAGCTTTCTTT. This gives the protein CASSLSTRTGGTEAFF.

The CDR3 loop is CASSEMAQPQHF. The CDR3 DNA is TGTGCCAGCAGTGAAATGGCTCAGCCCCAGCATTTT. V usage is TRBV6-1 and J usage is TRBJ1-5; D uncertain. The V gene lost 2 bases and the J gene lost 6 bases, with 5 bases spanning the gap. The CDR3 is made up of 12 amino acids. CDR1 and CDR2 from the germline V gene are MNHNS and SASEGT.

This chain joins TRBV7-6 and TRBJ2-2; TRBD2 might be the D (6 bases). The CDR3 sequence is 14 residues long. Germline loops: CDR1 SGHVS, CDR2 FNYEAQ. V was clipped by 5 bases and J by 3 bases, with 10 bases between them. DNA of the CDR3: TGTGCCAGCAGCGAGGGACTTTACACCGGGGAGCTGTTTTTT. Translation gives CASSEGLYTGELFF.

V usage is TRBV9 and J usage is TRBJ2-1; the match to TRBD2 covers 7 bases. With 0 bases clipped from V and 7 bases from J, the junction kept 7 bases outside the gene matches. This CDR3 contains 15 residues. Germline V lookup: CDR1 SGDLS, CDR2 YYNGEE. The CDR3 reads CASSVAAGVDNEQFF. CDR3 bases: TGTGCCAGCAGCGTAGCTGCGGGAGTCGATAATGAGCAGTTCTTC.

V is TRBV10-3 and J is TRBJ1-2; possible D gene TRBD1, 6 bases. Between the trimmed V and J ends, which lost 2 bases and 7 bases, there was a span of 17 bases. CDR1 is ENHRY, CDR2 SYGVKD, per germline. The CDR3 loop spans 15 amino acids. CDR3 sequence reads: CAISETVGGLFGYTF. The CDR3 DNA follows: TGTGCCATCAGTGAGACGGTTGGGGGGCTTTTTGGCTACACCTTC.

The chain is built from TRBV28 and TRBJ1-2; TRBD1 matches at 8 bases. This CDR3 has 14 residues. Germline V gene data show CDR1 as MDHEN and CDR2 as SYDVKM. The ends lost 2 bases at V and 13 bases at J; junction bases unmatched: 12. CDR3 in amino acids: CASSLPGGVYGSTF. The CDR3 nucleotides are TGTGCCAGCAGTTTACCAGGGGGCGTATACGGGTCCACCTTC.

The chain combines TRBV7-8 with TRBJ1-5, with 9 bases lining up with TRBD1. This CDR3 spans 15 amino acids. Germline trimming cut 4 bases from V and 5 bases from J; bases unmatched to any gene: 6. CDR1 and CDR2 (germline): SGHVS, FQNEAQ. Here the CDR3 reads CASSSGQGGDQPQHF. DNA of the CDR3: TGTGCCAGCAGCTCGGGACAGGGTGGCGATCAGCCCCAGCATTTT.

The sample holds one count of this clone. The V and J genes are TRBV5-1 and TRBJ2-3; D call uncertain. The germline V gene encodes CDR1 SGHRS and CDR2 YFSETQ. Trimming left V 0 bases short and J 0 bases short, with 5 bases between. The CDR3 is made up of 14 amino acids. The CDR3 DNA sequence: TGCGCCAGCAGCTTGGGGGGAAGCACAGATACGCAGTATTTT. Protein product: CASSLGGSTDTQYF. Combining the CDR3 with reference TRBV5-1 and TRBJ2-3 gives the whole variable domain KAGVTQTPRYLIKTRGQQVTLSCSPISGHRSVSWYQQTPGQGLQFLFEYFSETQRNKGNFPGRFSGRQFSNSRSEMNVSTLELGDSALYLCASSLGGSTDTQYFGPGTRLTVL.

The chain joins TRBV11-2 to TRBJ2-7; 8 bases are a match to TRBD2. V lost 5 bases and J lost 7; bases outside the gene matches: 13. The CDR3 is made up of 15 amino acids. The V gene's germline CDR1 is SGHAT and CDR2 FQNNGV. The CDR3 sequence: CASSQDSGVLREQYF. CDR3 DNA: TGTGCCAGCAGCCAAGATAGCGGGGTCCTGCGTGAGCAGTACTTC.

The chain joins TRBV6-8 to TRBJ2-7, with a weak D call TRBD2 (5 bases). The CDR3 runs to 13 residues. Per the germline V gene, CDR1 is MNHGY and CDR2 is SAAAGT. V lost 7 bases and J 0 bases, leaving 10 bases between the germline ends. CDR3 loop: CASTAGPSYEQYF. The CDR3 coding sequence is TGTGCCAGCACCGCGGGTCCCTCCTACGAGCAGTACTTC.

The chain uses TRBV12-3 or TRBV12-4 and TRBJ1-4; D remains unclear. Trimming stripped 3 bases from V and 8 bases from J, with 10 bases between. The CDR3 is made up of 13 amino acids. The CDR3, as DNA: TGTGCCAGCAGTTTGGTTAGGGAGGAAAAACTGTTTTTT. The encoded protein is CASSLVREEKLFF.

J is TRBJ2-7 and V is TRBV5-5; D remains ambiguous. V shed 4 bases and J shed 3 bases, with 14 bases lying between them. Per the germline V gene, CDR1 is SGHKS and CDR2 is YYEKEE (reference sequence). The CDR3 loop spans 14 amino acids. The CDR3 protein is CASSLARANYEQYF. DNA for the CDR3: TGTGCCAGCAGCCTGGCAAGGGCGAACTACGAGCAGTACTTC.

The chain employs TRBV10-3 and TRBJ2-3; the match to TRBD2 covers 10 bases. Germline V lookup: CDR1 ENHRY, CDR2 SYGVKD. The length of the CDR3 is 15 residues. Trimming took 4 bases from V and 2 from J; bases not matched to a gene: 3. CDR3 region: CAISAGLADTDTQYF. CDR3 sequence (DNA): TGTGCCATCAGTGCCGGACTAGCGGACACAGATACGCAGTATTTT.

The genes are TRBV14 and TRBJ2-7, with TRBD2 identical over 8 bases. V gave up 2 bases and J gave up 0 bases; unmatched junction bases: 6. CDR1 is SGHDN, CDR2 FVKESK, per germline. The CDR3 runs 16 residues. DNA for the CDR3: TGTGCCAGCAGCCAACTTCCGGGACTAGACTCCTACGAGCAGTACTTC. It yields the protein CASSQLPGLDSYEQYF.

Worth noting for this clone: Sequence at one end of the junction differs from germline and may be a read error. The V and J genes are TRBV6-5 and TRBJ2-1; a possible D gene is TRBD1 (6 bases). Germline values: CDR1 MNHEY, CDR2 SVGAGI. The CDR3 covers 15 residues. The DNA of the CDR3 is TGTGCCAGCAGTAACTCAGGGGCCATCGGGAATGAGCAGTTCTTC. Translation gives CASSNSGAIGNEQFF.

The chain couples TRBV7-2 to TRBJ1-1; 10 bases are shared with TRBD1. Per the germline V gene, CDR1 is SGHTA and CDR2 is FQGNSA. The CDR3 runs to 14 residues. Losses at the gene ends were 5 bases for V and 10 bases for J; bases not matched to a gene: 10. CDR3 in DNA: TGTGCCAGCAGCACAGTTCCGGGACAGGGGAGAGCTTTCTTT. Protein sequence: CASSTVPGQGRAFF. Based on the CDR3 plus reference TRBV7-2 and TRBJ1-1, the full variable domain is GAGVSQSPSNKVTEKGKDVELRCDPISGHTALYWYRQSLGQGLEFLIYFQGNSAPDKSGLPSDRFSAERTGGSVSTLTIQRTQQEDSAVYLCASSTVPGQGRAFFGQGTRLTVV.

The chain uses TRBV5-1 and TRBJ2-3; D unresolved. CDR1 and CDR2 (germline): SGHRS, YFSETQ. The CDR3 length is 17 residues. Deletions cut 0 bases from V and 0 bases from J, with 14 bases between. CDR3 sequence: CASSLARRIPSTDTQYF. The CDR3 bases are TGCGCCAGCAGCTTGGCCCGTAGGATACCTAGCACAGATACGCAGTATTTT.